A selection of T cell receptor beta chains follows, all from one sample in a study of T cell responses to AZD1222 COVID-19 vaccine. Assay: immunoSEQ multiplex PCR; the TCRdb copy retains only in-frame clones and omits some. Of approximately 67,000 clones listed, about nine tenths are singletons. The material sequenced was peripheral blood, taken on day 0 of AZD1222 vaccination. The source of these receptors is an adult in good health. Both conserved end residues are part of each CDR3. D genes are given only for firm matches. Clone size, where shown, is once, few, many, or a class for clones that have expanded.

.	.	TRBJ2-1	TRBV7-2	TGTGCCAGCCACAGAGACAATGAGCAGTTCTTC	CASHRDNEQFF
.	.	TRBJ1-2	TRBV29-1	TGCAGCGTGAGTAGCGGACAGTTTAACTATGGCTACACCTTC	CSVSSGQFNYGYTF
.	.	TRBJ2-7	TRBV28	TGTGCCAGCAGCCGTCCCGCGGGTGCCTACGAGCAGTACTTC	CASSRPAGAYEQYF
.	.	TRBJ1-2	TRBV7-2	TGTGCCAGCAGCTTAGATCTCGAAGGCTACACCTTC	CASSLDLEGYTF
.	.	TRBJ2-7	TRBV28	TGTGCCAGCAGTTCCCCTATCGGTGGACCCTACGAGCAGTACTTC	CASSSPIGGPYEQYF
.	.	TRBJ1-2	TRBV6-5	TGTGCCAGCCAGGGATCAGGGGATGGCTACACCTTC	CASQGSGDGYTF
.	.	TRBJ1-1	TRBV7-2	TGTGCCAGCACCCCGGGGGTGCTGAACACTGAAGCTTTCTTT	CASTPGVLNTEAFF
.	.	TRBJ1-4	TRBV9	TGTGCCAGCAGCGTGGGGATGTCGAATGAAAAACTGTTTTTT	CASSVGMSNEKLFF
.	.	TRBJ2-7	TRBV18	TGTGCCAGCTCACCGAACAACCGGGACGGGAGCTCCTACGAGCAGTACTTC	CASSPNNRDGSSYEQYF
.	.	TRBJ1-6	TRBV14	TGTGCCAGCAGCCTCCAGGGGTATCAAAATTCACCCCTCCACTTT	CASSLQGYQNSPLHF
.	.	TRBJ1-5	TRBV15	TGTGCCACCAGCAGAGAAAGGTATAGCAATCAGCCCCAGCATTTT	CATSRERYSNQPQHF
.	.	TRBJ1-1	TRBV28	TGTGCCAGCACCGTCGCCGGACAGAAGAACACTGAAGCTTTCTTT	CASTVAGQKNTEAFF
.	.	TRBJ1-1	TRBV4-1	TGCGCCAGCAGCCCCTGGGAGGGGAACACTGAAGCTTTCTTT	CASSPWEGNTEAFF
.	TRBD2	TRBJ2-3	TRBV27	TGTGCCAGCAGTCAAGCCCTCGGGTCTAGCGGTTTCACTAGCACAGATACGCAGTATTTT	CASSQALGSSGFTSTDTQYF
.	TRBD2	TRBJ2-1	TRBV29-1	TGCAGCCTCCGGGACTATGCTAGCTCCTACAATGAGCAGTTCTTC	CSLRDYASSYNEQFF
large	TRBD1	TRBJ1-6	TRBV19	TGTGCCAGTAGGACAGGGGACGGAACCCTCCACTTT	CASRTGDGTLHF
.	.	TRBJ2-7	TRBV12-5	TGTGCTAGTGGTTTACAGGAGCAGTACTTC	CASGLQEQYF
few	.	TRBJ1-1	TRBV10-3	TGTGCCATCAGTGAGGAAGTGGATTTAGGAGCTTTCTTT	CAISEEVDLGAFF
once	TRBD2	TRBJ2-1	TRBV3-1/TRBV3-2	TGTGCCAGCAGCCAAGTCTCACTAGCGGGGCTCCCGCAGTTCTTC	CASSQVSLAGLPQFF
.	.	TRBJ1-1	TRBV4-1	TGCGCCAGCAGGACGAACACTGAAGCTTTCTTT	CASRTNTEAFF
once	.	TRBJ2-1	TRBV28	TGTGCCAGCAGACTCCCCCCGGGCTTCCCCCAGTTCTTC	CASRLPPGFPQFF
.	.	TRBJ2-7	TRBV27	TGTGCCAGCAGCCCCCTAGTCCCCGGGATTAATTCCTACGAGCAGTACTTC	CASSPLVPGINSYEQYF
.	.	TRBJ2-5	TRBV14	TGTGCCAGCAGCCAACGATGGGGCCAAGAGACCCAGTACTTC	CASSQRWGQETQYF
.	.	TRBJ2-1	TRBV5-1	TGCGCCAGCGTCCCGGGACAAGCTCCTCGCTCCTACAATGAGCAGTTCTTC	CASVPGQAPRSYNEQFF
once	.	TRBJ1-1	TRBV18	TGTGCCAGCTCACCAAGGGCAATGAACACTGAAGCTTTCTTT	CASSPRAMNTEAFF
.	.	TRBJ1-3	TRBV5-1	TGCGCCAGCAGCTTGGGACAGGTTCTTTACTCTGGAAACACCATATATTTT	CASSLGQVLYSGNTIYF
.	TRBD1	TRBJ1-1	TRBV30	TGTGCCTGGACACAGGGGGTTTTGAACACTGAAGCTTTCTTT	CAWTQGVLNTEAFF
.	.	TRBJ2-2	TRBV3-1/TRBV3-2	TGTGCCAGCAGCCAAGTCAGTAGGGCGTCGCTCACCGGGGAGCTGTTTTTT	CASSQVSRASLTGELFF
.	.	TRBJ2-1	TRBV9	TGTGCCAGCAGCCCCTTAGCGGCGCCCTACAATGAGCAGTTCTTC	CASSPLAAPYNEQFF
.	.	TRBJ2-1	TRBV5-4	TGTGCCAGCAGCACTCCGGGACTCCGAATCGAGCAGTTCTTC	CASSTPGLRIEQFF
.	.	TRBJ2-3	TRBV23-1	TGCGCCAGCAGTGCCAGGACAATCACAGATACGCAGTATTTT	CASSARTITDTQYF
few	TRBD1	TRBJ2-7	TRBV30	TGTGCCTGGAGGTATCAGGGGGACGGGACCTACGAGCAGTACTTC	CAWRYQGDGTYEQYF
.	.	TRBJ1-1	TRBV5-1	TGCGCCAGCAGCTATGGACCTGCTTGCGGTGAAGCTTTCTTT	CASSYGPACGEAFF
.	.	TRBJ2-1	TRBV18	TGTGCCAGCTCACCAACTACAGGAGCGAATGAGCAGTTCTTC	CASSPTTGANEQFF
.	.	TRBJ1-5	TRBV3-1/TRBV3-2	TGTGCCAGCAGCCAAGATTCACAGGGAGTTAATCAGCCCCAGCATTTT	CASSQDSQGVNQPQHF
.	.	TRBJ2-1	TRBV28	TGTGCCAGCACCCATACCAATGAGCAGTTCTTC	CASTHTNEQFF
.	.	TRBJ1-4	TRBV28	TGTGCCAGCGAAATGCAGGGTGGCGGAGAAAAACTGTTTTTT	CASEMQGGGEKLFF
.	.	TRBJ1-4	TRBV5-1	TGCGCCAGCAGCCCGAACCCGGGAAGGAGAGAAAAACTGTTTTTT	CASSPNPGRREKLFF
.	TRBD2	TRBJ2-1	TRBV5-4	TGTGCCAGCACCCCCGAGGGCGGGGGTACTGAGCAGTTCTTC	CASTPEGGGTEQFF
few	TRBD1	TRBJ1-4	TRBV13	TGTGCCAGCAGCTCCCGGACAGGGGACGCAACTAATGAAAAACTGTTTTTT	CASSSRTGDATNEKLFF
.	.	TRBJ1-6	TRBV20-1	TGCAGTGCTAGTAAGGGGTCCCCTTCACCCCTCCACTTT	CSASKGSPSPLHF
.	TRBD1	TRBJ2-1	TRBV5-1	TGCGCCAGCAGCTTGGGAACAGGGGGGTCTTACAATGAGCAGTTCTTC	CASSLGTGGSYNEQFF
.	.	TRBJ2-7	TRBV30	TGTGCCTGGACGGGCCTCTCCTACGAGCAGTACTTC	CAWTGLSYEQYF
.	.	TRBJ1-2	TRBV7-9	TGTGCCAGCAGCCGATCCGGGACGGACGCCATGGGCTACACCTTC	CASSRSGTDAMGYTF
few	.	TRBJ2-2	TRBV7-8	TGTGCCAGCAGCGGGCAGATCTACACCGGGGAGCTGTTTTTT	CASSGQIYTGELFF
.	TRBD1	TRBJ1-3	TRBV6-5	TGTGCCAGCAGCCGAGACAGGGTTGACACCATATATTTT	CASSRDRVDTIYF
.	TRBD1	TRBJ2-5	TRBV7-8	TGTGCCAGCAGCCCTGGGACAGGGGTCCAGGAGACCCAGTACTTC	CASSPGTGVQETQYF
.	.	TRBJ2-7	TRBV11-1	TGTGCCAGCAGATCTCGGGATTCTTCATACGACGAGCAGTACTTC	CASRSRDSSYDEQYF
.	.	TRBJ1-2	TRBV10-2	TGCGCCAGCAATCCAGGGCACGGCCATGGCTACACCTTC	CASNPGHGHGYTF
once	.	TRBJ1-1	TRBV19	TGTGCCAGTAGTATAGAGGCGGGGGGGTTTTCTGAAGCTTTCTTT	CASSIEAGGFSEAFF
.	.	TRBJ1-6	TRBV30	TGTGCCTGGCGCAACAAGGGAGCGTTGAATTCACCCCTCCACTTT	CAWRNKGALNSPLHF
.	.	TRBJ1-1	TRBV6-2/TRBV6-3	TGTGCCAGCAGTTACCCATACACTTCGATCACTGAAGCTTTCTTT	CASSYPYTSITEAFF
.	.	TRBJ2-7	TRBV15	TGTGCCACCAGCAGGGACATCTCCTACGAGCAGTACTTC	CATSRDISYEQYF
.	.	TRBJ2-7	TRBV29-1	TGCAGCGCCATGAGGCGGGACGGCTACGAGCAGTACTTC	CSAMRRDGYEQYF
.	.	TRBJ1-5	TRBV19	TGTGCCAGTAGTTTTCCGGGAGTAAGTCAGCCCCAGCATTTT	CASSFPGVSQPQHF
.	TRBD2	TRBJ2-1	TRBV5-8	TGTGCCAGCAGCTTGGGACTAGCGGGAGGGCGATATGAGCAGTTCTTC	CASSLGLAGGRYEQFF
.	TRBD2	TRBJ2-7	TRBV24-1	TGTGCCACCAGTGATGGGGGGGTCTACGAGCAGTACTTC	CATSDGGVYEQYF
once	.	TRBJ2-1	TRBV11-1	TGTGCCAGCAGCGCGAGGACATTTAACAATGAGCAGTTCTTC	CASSARTFNNEQFF
once	.	TRBJ1-3	TRBV5-6	TGTGCCGGTGGGAGCCACTCTGGAAACACCATATATTTT	CAGGSHSGNTIYF
.	TRBD2	TRBJ2-5	TRBV9	TGTGCCAGCAGCGTAGGGCCTAGCGGGGAAGAGACCCAGTACTTC	CASSVGPSGEETQYF